This T cell receptor (beta chain) was found in a study of T-cell memory formation after mild COVID-19. Germline CDR1 MGHRA, CDR2 YSYEKL. The CDR3 is 12 residues long. Trimming took 4 bases from V and 5 from J, leaving 9 bases between them. Constant-segment primers and 5'RACE yielded cDNA libraries for TCR alpha and TCR beta, each carrying sample barcodes and UMIs. TCRdb re-analysed the 5' RACE reads in MiXCR, keeping a single row per CDR3 protein. The profile shows under 150,000 distinct CDR3 sequences, approximately 21% of them singletons. Sequencing was carried out using PBMCs or a T cell subset sorted from them (not recorded which). The origin of this receptor is a man between 18 and 35 years old who had mild COVID-19 (a few samples of this study predate the infection). Cell type and time point are not known. This chain uses TRBV4-1 with TRBJ2-7; D gene unclear. The CDR3 loop is CASSLRLHEQYF. The DNA for the CDR3 is TGCGCCAGCAGCCTTAGACTCCACGAGCAGTACTTC.